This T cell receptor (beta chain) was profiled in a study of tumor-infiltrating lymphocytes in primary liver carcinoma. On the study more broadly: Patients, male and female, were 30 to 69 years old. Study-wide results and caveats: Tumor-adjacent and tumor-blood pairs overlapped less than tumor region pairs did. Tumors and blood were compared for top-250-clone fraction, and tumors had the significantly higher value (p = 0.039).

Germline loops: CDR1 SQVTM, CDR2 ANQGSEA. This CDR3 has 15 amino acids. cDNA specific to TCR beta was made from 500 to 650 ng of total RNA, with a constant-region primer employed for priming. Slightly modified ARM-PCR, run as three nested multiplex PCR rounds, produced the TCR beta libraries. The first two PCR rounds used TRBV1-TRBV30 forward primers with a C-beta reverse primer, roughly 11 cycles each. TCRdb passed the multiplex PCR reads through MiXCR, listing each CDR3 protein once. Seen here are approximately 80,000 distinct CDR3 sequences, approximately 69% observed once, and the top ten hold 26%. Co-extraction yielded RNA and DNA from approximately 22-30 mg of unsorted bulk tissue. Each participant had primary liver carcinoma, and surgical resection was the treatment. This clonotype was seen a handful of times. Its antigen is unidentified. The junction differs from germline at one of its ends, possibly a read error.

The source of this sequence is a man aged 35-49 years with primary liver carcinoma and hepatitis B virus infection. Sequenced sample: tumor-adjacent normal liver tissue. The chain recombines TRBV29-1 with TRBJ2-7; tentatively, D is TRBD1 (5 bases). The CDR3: CSVRPSRAKSYKQYF. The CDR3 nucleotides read TGCAGCGTACGCCCTTCCAGGGCCAAGTCCTACAAGCAGTACTTC.